These 5 T cell receptor beta chains originate from one sample sequenced in a study of vaccination and CD4 T cells after COVID-19. Antigens for these TCRs are unknown. The Oncomine TCR Beta short-read assay sequenced DNA from cultured CD4+ T cells. One entry per CDR3 protein results from TCRdb running MiXCR on the PCR reads. The sample has approximately 20,000 distinct CDR3 sequences; over 40% are singletons. As for treatment: approximately nine-day PBMC culture with coronavirus spike peptide pools or control peptides (ViraFEST assay). The sample consisted of CD4+ T cells from blood, cultured in vitro. These TCRs come from a human donor who had recovered from COVID-19.

The CDR3 reads CASTPPGSETQYF. The DNA for the CDR3 is TGTGCCAGCACCCCCCCGGGGTCGGAGACCCAGTACTTC. V gene TRBV28 combines with J gene TRBJ2-5; tentative D call: TRBD2 (5 bases). There are 13 residues in the CDR3. V was pared by 7 bases and J by 5 bases, with 14 bases between. Germline CDR1 is MDHEN and CDR2 is SYDVKM.

The chain is built from TRBV28 and TRBJ1-2; D is unclear. The V and J ends lost 3 bases and 1 base respectively, with 6 bases between them. Germline V gives CDR1 MDHEN, CDR2 SYDVKM. CDR3 size: 13 residues. The CDR3 region has the DNA TGTGCCAGCAGTTTCCACAATAACTATGGCTACACCTTC. This codes for CASSFHNNYGYTF.

The V gene is TRBV6-1, the J gene TRBJ2-7, with 16 nucleotides matching TRBD2. Germline V gene sequence: CDR1 MNHNS, CDR2 SASEGT. This CDR3 has 16 residues. V lost 6 bases to trimming and J lost 3 bases; unmatched junction nucleotides: 5. CDR3 nucleotide sequence: TGTGCCAGCAGGCAGGGACTAGCGGGAGGGGTCTACGAGCAGTACTTC. Translation gives CASRQGLAGGVYEQYF.

This chain uses TRBV19 with TRBJ2-1; D might be TRBD2 (5 bases). The germline V gene has CDR1 LNHDA and CDR2 SQIVND (reference sequence). V was shortened by 6 bases and J by 6 bases, with 18 bases between the two germline ends. There are 15 residues in the CDR3. The CDR3 DNA follows: TGTGCCAGTAGCCCCCGACTTGGACTCTTCAATGAGCAGTTCTTC. This gives the protein CASSPRLGLFNEQFF.

By share, this clonotype ranks as medium-sized. The J gene is TRBJ1-5, the V gene TRBV7-9; 7 bases align to TRBD1. Looked up from germline, CDR1 is SEHNR and CDR2 is FQNEAQ (reference sequence). V was pared by 5 bases and J by 0 bases, with 7 bases of the junction left unmatched. This CDR3 is 16 amino acids long. CDR3 nucleotide sequence: TGTGCCAGCAGCGCCGGGACAGTCCTTAGCAATCAGCCCCAGCATTTT. It encodes CASSAGTVLSNQPQHF.